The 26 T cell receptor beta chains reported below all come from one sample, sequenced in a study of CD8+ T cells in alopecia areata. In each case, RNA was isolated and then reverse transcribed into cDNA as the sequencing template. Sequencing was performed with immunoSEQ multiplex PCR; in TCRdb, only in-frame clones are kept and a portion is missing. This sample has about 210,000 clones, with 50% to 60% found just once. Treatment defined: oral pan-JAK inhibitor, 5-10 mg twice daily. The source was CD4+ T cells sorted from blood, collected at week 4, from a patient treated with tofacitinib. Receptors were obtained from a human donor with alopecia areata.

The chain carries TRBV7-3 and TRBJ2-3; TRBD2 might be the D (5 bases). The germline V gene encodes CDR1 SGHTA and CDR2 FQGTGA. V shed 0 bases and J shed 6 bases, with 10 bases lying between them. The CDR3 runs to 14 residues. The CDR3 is CASSLTEAGDTQYF. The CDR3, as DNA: TGTGCCAGCAGCTTAACGGAGGCCGGTGATACGCAGTATTTT. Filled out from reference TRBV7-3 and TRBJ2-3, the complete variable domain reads GAGVSQTPSNKVTEKGKYVELRCDPISGHTALYWYRQSLGQGPEFLIYFQGTGAADDSGLPNDRFFAVRPEGSVSTLKIQRTERGDSAVYLCASSLTEAGDTQYFGPGTRLTVL.

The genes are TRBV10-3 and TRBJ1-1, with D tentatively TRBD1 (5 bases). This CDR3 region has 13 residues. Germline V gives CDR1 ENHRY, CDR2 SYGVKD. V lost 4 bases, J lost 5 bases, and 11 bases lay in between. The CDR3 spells CAISVAGRTEAFF. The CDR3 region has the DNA TGTGCCATCAGTGTCGCAGGGAGGACTGAAGCTTTCTTT.

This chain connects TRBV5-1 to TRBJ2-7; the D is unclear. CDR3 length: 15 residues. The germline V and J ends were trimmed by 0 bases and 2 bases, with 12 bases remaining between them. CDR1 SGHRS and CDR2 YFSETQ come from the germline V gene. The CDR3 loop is CASSLGGRLAYEQYF. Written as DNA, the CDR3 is TGCGCCAGCAGCTTGGGGGGAAGATTGGCCTACGAGCAGTACTTC.

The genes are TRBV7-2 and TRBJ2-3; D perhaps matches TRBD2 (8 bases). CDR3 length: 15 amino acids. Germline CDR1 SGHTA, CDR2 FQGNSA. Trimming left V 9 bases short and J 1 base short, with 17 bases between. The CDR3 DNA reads TGTGCCAGTCGGGAGGGGGCCGAGCGCACAGATACGCAGTATTTT. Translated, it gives CASREGAERTDTQYF.

CDR3 residues: CASSYSGANQPQHF. The CDR3 DNA reads TGTGCCAGCAGTTACTCGGGGGCGAATCAGCCCCAGCATTTT. V gene TRBV6-5 combines with J gene TRBJ1-5; TRBD1 might be the D (6 bases). This CDR3 comprises 14 residues. CDR1 and CDR2 (germline): MNHEY, SVGAGI. With 0 bases removed from V and 4 bases from J, the gap between germline ends came to 7 bases.

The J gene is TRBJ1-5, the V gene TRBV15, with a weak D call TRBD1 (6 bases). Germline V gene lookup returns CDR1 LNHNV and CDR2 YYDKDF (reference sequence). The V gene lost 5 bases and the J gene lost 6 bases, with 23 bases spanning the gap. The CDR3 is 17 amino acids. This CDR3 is CATSSTQGPKWGQPQHF. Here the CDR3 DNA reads TGTGCCACCAGCTCCACACAGGGACCCAAATGGGGTCAGCCCCAGCATTTT.

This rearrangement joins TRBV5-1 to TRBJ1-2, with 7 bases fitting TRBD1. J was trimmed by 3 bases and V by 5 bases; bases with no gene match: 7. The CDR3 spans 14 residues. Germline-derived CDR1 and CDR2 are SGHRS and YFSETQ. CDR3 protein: CASSYGQDHYGYTF. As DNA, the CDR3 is TGCGCCAGCAGTTACGGACAGGATCACTATGGCTACACCTTC.

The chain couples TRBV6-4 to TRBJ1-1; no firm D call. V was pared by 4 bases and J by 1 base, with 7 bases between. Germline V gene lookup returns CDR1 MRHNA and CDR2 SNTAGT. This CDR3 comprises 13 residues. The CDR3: CASSVTTNTEAFF. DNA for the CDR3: TGTGCCAGCAGTGTCACGACGAACACTGAAGCTTTCTTT.

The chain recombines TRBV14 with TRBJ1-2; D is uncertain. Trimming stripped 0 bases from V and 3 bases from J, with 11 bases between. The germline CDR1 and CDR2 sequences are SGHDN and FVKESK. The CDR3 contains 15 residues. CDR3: CASSQDLGSYYGYTF. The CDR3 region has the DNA TGTGCCAGCAGCCAAGATTTGGGGAGCTACTATGGCTACACCTTC.

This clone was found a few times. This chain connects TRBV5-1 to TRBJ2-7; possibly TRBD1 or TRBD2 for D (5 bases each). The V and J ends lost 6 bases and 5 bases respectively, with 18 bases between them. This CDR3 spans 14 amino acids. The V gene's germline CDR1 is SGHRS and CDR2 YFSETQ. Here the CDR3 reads CASTRGEVAHEQYF. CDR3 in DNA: TGCGCCAGCACGAGGGGTGAGGTGGCCCACGAGCAGTACTTC.

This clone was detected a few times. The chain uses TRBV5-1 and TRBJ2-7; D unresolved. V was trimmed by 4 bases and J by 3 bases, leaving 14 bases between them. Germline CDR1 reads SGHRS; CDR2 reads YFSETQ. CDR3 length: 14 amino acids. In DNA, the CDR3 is TGCGCCAGCAGCGCGGACGGTCCTTACTACGAGCAGTACTTC. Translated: CASSADGPYYEQYF.

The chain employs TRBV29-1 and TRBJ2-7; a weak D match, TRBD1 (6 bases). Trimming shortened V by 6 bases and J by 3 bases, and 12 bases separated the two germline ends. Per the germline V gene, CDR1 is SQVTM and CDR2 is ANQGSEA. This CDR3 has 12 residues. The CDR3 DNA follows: TGCAGCGTAGCAGCACAGGGCTACGAGCAGTACTTC. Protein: CSVAAQGYEQYF.

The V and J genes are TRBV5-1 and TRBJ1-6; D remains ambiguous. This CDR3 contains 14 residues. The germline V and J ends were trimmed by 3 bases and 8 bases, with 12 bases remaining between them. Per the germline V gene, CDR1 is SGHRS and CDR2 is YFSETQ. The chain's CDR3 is CASSSEGGDSPLHF. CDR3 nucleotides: TGCGCCAGCAGCTCGGAGGGTGGGGATTCACCCCTCCACTTT.

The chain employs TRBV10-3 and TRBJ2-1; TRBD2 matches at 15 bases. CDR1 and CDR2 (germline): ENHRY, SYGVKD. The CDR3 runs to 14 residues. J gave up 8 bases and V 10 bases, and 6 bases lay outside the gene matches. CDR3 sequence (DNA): TGTGCCACATACTGGACTAGCGGGGGGGATGAGCAGTTCTTC. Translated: CATYWTSGGDEQFF.

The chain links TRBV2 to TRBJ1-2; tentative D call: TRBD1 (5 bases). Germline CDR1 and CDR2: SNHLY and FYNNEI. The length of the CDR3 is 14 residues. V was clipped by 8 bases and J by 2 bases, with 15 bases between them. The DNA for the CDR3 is TGTGCCAGCTCCCCGGGGGGAAGAAACTATGGCTACACCTTC. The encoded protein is CASSPGGRNYGYTF.

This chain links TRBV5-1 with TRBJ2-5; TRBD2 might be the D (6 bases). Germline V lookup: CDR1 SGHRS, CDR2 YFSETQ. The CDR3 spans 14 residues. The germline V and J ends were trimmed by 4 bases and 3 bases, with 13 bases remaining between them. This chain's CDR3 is CASSPTGREETQYF. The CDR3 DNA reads TGCGCCAGCAGCCCGACCGGGAGAGAAGAGACCCAGTACTTC.

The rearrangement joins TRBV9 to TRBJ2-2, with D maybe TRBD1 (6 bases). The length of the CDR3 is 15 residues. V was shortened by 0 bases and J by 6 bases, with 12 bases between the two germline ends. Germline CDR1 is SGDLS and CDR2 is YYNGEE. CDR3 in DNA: TGTGCCAGCAGCGTAGAGCCAGGGGTCCCCGGGGAGCTGTTTTTT. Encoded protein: CASSVEPGVPGELFF.

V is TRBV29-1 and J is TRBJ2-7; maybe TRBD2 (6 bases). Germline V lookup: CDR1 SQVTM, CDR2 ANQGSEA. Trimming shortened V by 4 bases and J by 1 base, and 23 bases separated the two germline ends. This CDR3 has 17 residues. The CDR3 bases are TGCAGCGTTGGAGAACCTGCGGGCGGGGCTCGGTCCTACGAGCAGTACTTC. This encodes CSVGEPAGGARSYEQYF.

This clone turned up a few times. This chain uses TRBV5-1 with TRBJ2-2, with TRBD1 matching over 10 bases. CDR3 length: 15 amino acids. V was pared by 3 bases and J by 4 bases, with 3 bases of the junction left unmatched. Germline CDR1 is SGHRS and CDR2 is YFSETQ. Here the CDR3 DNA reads TGCGCCAGCAGCTGGGGACAGGGGTCCACCGGGGAGCTGTTTTTT. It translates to CASSWGQGSTGELFF.

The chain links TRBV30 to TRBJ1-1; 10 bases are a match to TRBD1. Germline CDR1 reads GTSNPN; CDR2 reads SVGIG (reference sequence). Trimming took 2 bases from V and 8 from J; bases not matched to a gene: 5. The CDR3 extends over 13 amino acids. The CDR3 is CAWSWGQGIEAFF. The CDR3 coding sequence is TGTGCCTGGAGTTGGGGACAGGGGATCGAAGCTTTCTTT. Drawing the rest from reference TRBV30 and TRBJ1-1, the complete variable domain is SQTIHQWPATLVQPVGSPLSLECTVEGTSNPNLYWYRQAAGRGLQLLFYSVGIGQISSEVPQNLSASRPQDRQFILSSKKLLLSDSGFYLCAWSWGQGIEAFFGQGTRLTVV.

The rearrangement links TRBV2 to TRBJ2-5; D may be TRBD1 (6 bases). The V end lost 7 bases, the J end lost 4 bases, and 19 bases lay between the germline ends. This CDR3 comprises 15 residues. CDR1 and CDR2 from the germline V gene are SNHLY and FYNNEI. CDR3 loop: CASKSGSQGRETQYF. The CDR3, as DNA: TGTGCCAGCAAATCGGGGAGCCAGGGGCGAGAGACCCAGTACTTC.

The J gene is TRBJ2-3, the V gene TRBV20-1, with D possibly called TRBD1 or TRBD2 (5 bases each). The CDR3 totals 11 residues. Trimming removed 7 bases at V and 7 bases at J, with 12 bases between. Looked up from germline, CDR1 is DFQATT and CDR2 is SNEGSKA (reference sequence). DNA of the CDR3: TGCAGTGGGGGACCCAAGAATACGCAGTATTTT. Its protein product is CSGGPKNTQYF.

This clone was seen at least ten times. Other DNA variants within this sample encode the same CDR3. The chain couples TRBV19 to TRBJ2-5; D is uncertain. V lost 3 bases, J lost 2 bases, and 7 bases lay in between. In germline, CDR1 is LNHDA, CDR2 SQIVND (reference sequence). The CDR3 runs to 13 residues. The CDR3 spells CASSIGTQETQYF. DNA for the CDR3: TGTGCCAGTAGTATCGGAACTCAAGAGACCCAGTACTTC.

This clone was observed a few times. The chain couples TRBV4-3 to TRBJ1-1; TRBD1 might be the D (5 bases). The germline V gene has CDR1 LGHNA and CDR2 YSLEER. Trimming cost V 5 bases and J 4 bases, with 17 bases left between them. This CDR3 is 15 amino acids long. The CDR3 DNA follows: TGCGCCAGCAGCGAAGCCTGGACACCGGGCACTGAAGCTTTCTTT. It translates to CASSEAWTPGTEAFF.

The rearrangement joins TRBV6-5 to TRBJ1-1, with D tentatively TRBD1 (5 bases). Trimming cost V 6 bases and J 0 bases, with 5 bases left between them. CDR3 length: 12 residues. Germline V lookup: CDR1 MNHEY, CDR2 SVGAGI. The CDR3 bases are TGTGCCAGCAGGACAGTGAACACTGAAGCTTTCTTT. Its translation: CASRTVNTEAFF.

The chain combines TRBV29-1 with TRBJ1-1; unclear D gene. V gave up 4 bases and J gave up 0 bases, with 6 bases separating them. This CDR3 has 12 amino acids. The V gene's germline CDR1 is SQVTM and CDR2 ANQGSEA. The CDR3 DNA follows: TGCAGCGTTGCACAGTTGAACACTGAAGCTTTCTTT. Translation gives CSVAQLNTEAFF.